This entry lists 15 T cell receptor beta chains sequenced from one sample in a study of beta chain features in type 1 diabetes. Study-level findings and limits: Patients with Type 1 diabetes showed moderately but significantly shorter TCRB CDR3s in all four CD4+ subsets.

The antigens these receptors bind are not known. The whole isolated RNA underwent reverse transcription, so sequencing captured expressed TCRB transcripts. Profiling relied on immunoSEQ multiplex PCR, and the TCRdb table lists in-frame clones only, not all of them. The sample consists of around 140,000 clones, 10% to 15% of them appearing once. Sequenced sample: central memory CD4+ T cells from blood. The receptor set was obtained from a man aged 18 to 35 with type 1 diabetes.

J is TRBJ2-1 and V is TRBV29-1; D assignment may be TRBD1 or TRBD2 (5 bases each). V was pared by 4 bases and J by 9 bases, with 10 bases between. This CDR3 has 11 residues. CDR1 is SQVTM, CDR2 ANQGSEA, per germline. The CDR3 sequence is CSVAGTIEQFF. The CDR3 DNA reads as TGCAGCGTTGCAGGGACGATTGAGCAGTTCTTC.

The chain uses TRBV7-8 and TRBJ2-7; D possibly uses TRBD1 or TRBD2 (6 bases each). CDR1 and CDR2 (germline): SGHVS, FQNEAQ. Deletions cut 7 bases from V and 4 bases from J, with 17 bases between. The CDR3 has 14 residues. CDR3 sequence (DNA): TGTGCCAGCATGTCTTTGGGGGGCAAATACGAGCAGTACTTC. Translated: CASMSLGGKYEQYF.

V is TRBV5-1 and J is TRBJ1-6, with D perhaps matching TRBD1 (6 bases). The CDR3 spans 15 residues. V was cut by 4 bases and J by 2 bases, with 10 bases left in between. CDR1 is SGHRS, CDR2 YFSETQ, per germline. The CDR3 coding sequence is TGCGCCAGCAGCGAGGACAGCCCCTATAATTCACCCCTCCACTTT. This encodes CASSEDSPYNSPLHF.

The chain has TRBV6-1 and TRBJ2-7; TRBD1 matches at 9 bases. V lost 10 bases and J lost 1; bases outside the gene matches: 8. Germline CDR1 is MNHNS and CDR2 is SASEGT. The CDR3 covers 14 residues. The CDR3 sequence is CATTGTGMSYEQYF. CDR3 bases: TGTGCCACCACCGGGACAGGGATGTCCTACGAGCAGTACTTC.

This chain links TRBV30 with TRBJ1-1; D is perhaps TRBD1 (6 bases). Looked up from germline, CDR1 is GTSNPN and CDR2 is SVGIG (reference sequence). The CDR3 totals 14 residues. The V end was cut by 5 bases, the J end by 1 base, with 14 bases between. CDR3 amino acids: CAWARGGRNTEAFF. CDR3 DNA: TGTGCCTGGGCACGGGGGGGCAGGAACACTGAAGCTTTCTTT.

V usage is TRBV6-5 and J usage is TRBJ1-2; TRBD1 might be the D (5 bases). Germline V lookup: CDR1 MNHEY, CDR2 SVGAGI. Trimming cost V 7 bases and J 5 bases, with 8 bases left between them. This CDR3 is 11 amino acids long. The CDR3 loop reads CASNSGYGYTF. The CDR3 DNA is TGTGCCAGCAATTCAGGGTATGGCTACACCTTC.

This sequence joins TRBV11-2 and TRBJ2-3; D might be TRBD2 (6 bases). Germline V lookup: CDR1 SGHAT, CDR2 FQNNGV. The ends were cut back, 3 bases at V and 4 bases at J, with 20 bases in the middle. The CDR3 contains 17 residues. The CDR3 here is CASSFNPTSRRADTQYF. CDR3 DNA: TGTGCCAGCAGCTTTAACCCAACTAGCCGGCGGGCAGATACGCAGTATTTT.

This clone was detected many times. The chain joins TRBV7-9 to TRBJ2-7; D ambiguous. CDR1 is SEHNR and CDR2 is FQNEAQ in the germline V gene (reference sequence). Trimming removed 1 base at V and 8 bases at J, with 12 bases between. The length of the CDR3 is 13 residues. The CDR3 DNA follows: TGTGCCAGCAGCTTAGACGCGAAGGAACAGCAGTACTTC. This sequence encodes CASSLDAKEQQYF.

This clone has ten or more counts. The chain recombines TRBV7-7 with TRBJ2-3, with 8 bases identical to TRBD2. The CDR3 spans 15 residues. Germline loops: CDR1 SSHAT, CDR2 FNYEAQ (reference sequence). J was trimmed by 2 bases and V by 4 bases; bases with no gene match: 5. For the CDR3, the DNA is TGTGCCAGCAGCTCGGGACTAGGGGCCACAGATACGCAGTATTTT. Translation gives CASSSGLGATDTQYF.

The chain has TRBV5-1 and TRBJ2-1; D is undetermined. The CDR3 has 14 residues. From germline, CDR1 is SGHRS and CDR2 YFSETQ. V was pared by 0 bases and J by 4 bases, with 8 bases between. CDR3 sequence: CASSLADGYNEQFF. The CDR3 DNA is TGCGCCAGCAGCTTGGCCGATGGGTACAATGAGCAGTTCTTC.

In DNA, the CDR3 is TGTGCCAGCAGCCAATCCCTCCCGGGACAGGGCGTATCAGTCTATGGCTACACCTTC. It codes for CASSQSLPGQGVSVYGYTF. The chain joins TRBV2 to TRBJ1-2; 9 bases are shared with TRBD1. CDR1 SNHLY and CDR2 FYNNEI come from the germline V gene. V was clipped by 6 bases and J by 4 bases; unmatched bases: 21. CDR3 size: 19 residues.

This clone was recorded many times. The chain has TRBV7-9 and TRBJ2-1; D remains unclear. There are 16 residues in the CDR3. V was clipped by 4 bases and J by 1 base, with 14 bases between them. Germline V lookup: CDR1 SEHNR, CDR2 FQNEAQ (reference sequence). The CDR3, as DNA: TGTGCCAGCAGCTCAAACGGCCCCGGGTCCTACAATGAGCAGTTCTTC. Translated, it gives CASSSNGPGSYNEQFF.

This clone was counted only a few times. The chain is built from TRBV11-1 and TRBJ2-1; 9 positions agree with TRBD2. Germline values: CDR1 SGHAT, CDR2 FQDESV (reference sequence). This CDR3 region has 17 residues. J lost 1 base, V lost 1 base, and 5 bases had no gene match. As DNA, the CDR3 is TGTGCCAGCAGCTTAGGGCTAGCGGGGTTGTCCTACAATGAGCAGTTCTTC. Its protein is CASSLGLAGLSYNEQFF.

This clone was seen a few times. This chain uses TRBV5-4 with TRBJ1-6, with D possibly matching TRBD1 (6 bases). This CDR3 spans 15 amino acids. V lost 0 bases to trimming and J lost 7 bases, with 11 bases between them. Germline V gives CDR1 SGHNT, CDR2 YYREEE (reference sequence). Here the CDR3 DNA reads TGTGCCAGCAGCTTGGAGACAGGAGAGAATTCACCCCTCCACTTT. This sequence encodes CASSLETGENSPLHF. The variable domain in full, completed from reference TRBV5-4 and TRBJ1-6, reads ETGVTQSPTHLIKTRGQQVTLRCSSQSGHNTVSWYQQALGQGPQFIFQYYREEENGRGNFPPRFSGLQFPNYSSELNVNALELDDSALYLCASSLETGENSPLHFGNGTRLTVT.

This clone was seen a handful of times. The V call is TRBV7-2, the J call TRBJ1-5; D gene unclear. The ends were cut back, 1 base at V and 6 bases at J, with 4 bases in the middle. The CDR3 spans 12 residues. Germline V gives CDR1 SGHTA, CDR2 FQGNSA. CDR3 sequence: CASSLGRQPQHF. In DNA form, the CDR3 reads TGTGCCAGCAGCTTAGGGCGTCAGCCCCAGCATTTT. Full variable domain (rest looked up from reference TRBV7-2 and TRBJ1-5): GAGVSQSPSNKVTEKGKDVELRCDPISGHTALYWYRQSLGQGLEFLIYFQGNSAPDKSGLPSDRFSAERTGGSVSTLTIQRTQQEDSAVYLCASSLGRQPQHFGDGTRLSIL.